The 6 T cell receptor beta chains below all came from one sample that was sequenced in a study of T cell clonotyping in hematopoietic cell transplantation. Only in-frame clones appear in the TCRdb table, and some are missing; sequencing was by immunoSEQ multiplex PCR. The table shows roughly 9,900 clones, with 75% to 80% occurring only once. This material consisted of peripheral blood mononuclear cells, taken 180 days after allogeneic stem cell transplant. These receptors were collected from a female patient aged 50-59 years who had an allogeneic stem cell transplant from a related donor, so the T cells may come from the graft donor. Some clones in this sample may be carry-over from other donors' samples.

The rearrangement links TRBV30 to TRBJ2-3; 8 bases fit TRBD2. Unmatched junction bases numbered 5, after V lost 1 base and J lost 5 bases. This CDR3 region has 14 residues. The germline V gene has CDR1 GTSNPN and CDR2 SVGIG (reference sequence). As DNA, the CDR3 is TGTGCCTGGAGTGCGCGGGGGGCGGGAGATACGCAGTATTTT. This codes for CAWSARGAGDTQYF.

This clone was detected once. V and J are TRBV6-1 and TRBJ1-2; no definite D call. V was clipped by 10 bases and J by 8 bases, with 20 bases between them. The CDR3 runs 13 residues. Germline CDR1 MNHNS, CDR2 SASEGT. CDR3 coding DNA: TGTGCCACCCGCCGGTCTTCAGTCGAAGGCTACACCTTC. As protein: CATRRSSVEGYTF.

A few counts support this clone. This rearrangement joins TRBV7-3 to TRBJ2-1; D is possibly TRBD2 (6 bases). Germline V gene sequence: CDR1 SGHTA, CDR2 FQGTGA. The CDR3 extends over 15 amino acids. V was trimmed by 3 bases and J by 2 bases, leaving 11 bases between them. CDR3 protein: CASSFGPSAYNEQFF. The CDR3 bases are TGTGCCAGCAGCTTTGGCCCTAGCGCCTACAATGAGCAGTTCTTC.

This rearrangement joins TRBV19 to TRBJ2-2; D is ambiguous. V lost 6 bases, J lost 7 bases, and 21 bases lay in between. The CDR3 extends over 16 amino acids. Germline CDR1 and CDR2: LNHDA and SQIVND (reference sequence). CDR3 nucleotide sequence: TGTGCCAGTAGCCACTTTATCAAGGGCTCGGGCGGGGAGCTGTTTTTT. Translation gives CASSHFIKGSGGELFF. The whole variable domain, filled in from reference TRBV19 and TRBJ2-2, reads DGGITQSPKYLFRKEGQNVTLSCEQNLNHDAMYWYRQDPGQGLRLIYYSQIVNDFQKGDIAEGYSVSREKKESFPLTVTSAQKNPTAFYLCASSHFIKGSGGELFFGEGSRLTVL.

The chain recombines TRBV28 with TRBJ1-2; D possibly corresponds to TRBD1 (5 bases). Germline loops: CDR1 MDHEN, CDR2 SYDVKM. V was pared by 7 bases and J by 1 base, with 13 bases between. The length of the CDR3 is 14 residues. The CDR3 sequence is CASTIGANNYGYTF. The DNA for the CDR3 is TGTGCCAGCACCATAGGGGCGAATAACTATGGCTACACCTTC.

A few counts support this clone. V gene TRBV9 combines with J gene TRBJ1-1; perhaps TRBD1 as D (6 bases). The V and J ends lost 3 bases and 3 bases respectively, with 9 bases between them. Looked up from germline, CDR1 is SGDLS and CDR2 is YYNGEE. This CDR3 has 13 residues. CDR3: CASSETGYTEAFF. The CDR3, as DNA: TGTGCCAGCAGCGAGACAGGCTACACTGAAGCTTTCTTT.